Shown below are 14 T cell receptor beta chains from a single sample sequenced in a study of cytomegalovirus exposure and HLA in healthy donors. The protocol was immunoSEQ multiplex PCR, while the TCRdb copy is restricted to in-frame clones and leaves out a portion. The sample yields roughly 98,000 clones, approximately 84% seen once. Sequencing input: PBMCs. These receptors were collected from a man aged 18 to 29 in good health and CMV-seropositive.

The chain couples TRBV2 to TRBJ2-3, with a tentative D call TRBD2 (6 bases). V lost 7 bases and J lost 3, with 8 bases in between. Germline CDR1 reads SNHLY; CDR2 reads FYNNEI. CDR3 length: 12 amino acids. For the CDR3, the DNA is TGTGCCAGCATGGAGGGTACAGATACGCAGTATTTT. This gives the protein CASMEGTDTQYF.

The chain has TRBV7-2 and TRBJ1-1, with D possibly TRBD1 on 6 matching bases. Looked up from germline, CDR1 is SGHTA and CDR2 is FQGNSA. The CDR3 runs 16 residues. Trimming cost V 2 bases and J 5 bases, with 18 bases left between them. CDR3 nucleotide sequence: TGTGCCAGCAGCTTATATCTTCAGGGGTGGGGAACTGAAGCTTTCTTT. This gives the protein CASSLYLQGWGTEAFF.

This chain joins TRBV29-1 and TRBJ1-1; 8 nucleotides match TRBD1. The J segment lost 4 bases and the V segment lost 3 bases, leaving 4 bases of the junction unmatched. CDR1 and CDR2 (germline): SQVTM, ANQGSEA. This CDR3 has 13 amino acids. CDR3 sequence (DNA): TGCAGCGTTGACAGGGGGCGGGCCACTGAAGCTTTCTTT. The encoded protein is CSVDRGRATEAFF.

The gene calls are TRBV6-1 and TRBJ1-2; 7 bases fit TRBD1. The CDR3 has 15 residues. Germline V CDR1 and CDR2: MNHNS, SASEGT. Trimming at V came to 7 bases and at J to 4 bases, leaving 12 bases not matched to a gene. The CDR3, as DNA: TGTGCCAGCACAGGACAGGCTGCCGATAGCTATGGCTACACCTTC. Its translation is CASTGQAADSYGYTF.

This clone showed up just once. The chain recombines TRBV7-3 with TRBJ2-3; a weak D match, TRBD2 (7 bases). This CDR3 is 17 amino acids long. Germline CDR1 is SGHTA and CDR2 is FQGTGA. V dropped 5 bases and J dropped 0 bases, with 18 bases sitting between them. This chain's CDR3 is CASSPNIAGASTDTQYF. The CDR3 coding sequence is TGTGCCAGCAGCCCAAACATCGCGGGGGCCAGCACAGATACGCAGTATTTT.

V and J are TRBV4-2 and TRBJ2-7; perhaps TRBD2 as D (5 bases). The V end was cut by 3 bases, the J end by 0 bases, with 9 bases between. Germline V lookup: CDR1 LGHNA, CDR2 YNFKEQ. The CDR3 length is 14 residues. The CDR3 here is CASSQGGSSYEQYF. As DNA, the CDR3 is TGTGCCAGCAGCCAGGGTGGGAGCTCCTACGAGCAGTACTTC.

The rearrangement links TRBV6-4 to TRBJ2-3; maybe TRBD2 (5 bases). The CDR3 runs 14 residues. V lost 6 bases and J 4 bases, leaving 14 bases between the germline ends. CDR1 MRHNA and CDR2 SNTAGT come from the germline V gene. As DNA, the CDR3 is TGTGCCAGCAGCACTGACTACATGTCAGATACGCAGTATTTT. Residues: CASSTDYMSDTQYF.

The V call is TRBV2, the J call TRBJ2-1; no clear D gene. This CDR3 region has 14 residues. Germline assignment: CDR1 SNHLY and CDR2 FYNNEI. The V and J ends lost 2 bases and 4 bases respectively, with 9 bases between them. CDR3 residues: CASSESIDYNEQFF. The CDR3 coding sequence is TGTGCCAGCAGTGAATCGATAGATTACAATGAGCAGTTCTTC.

This clone was counted a single time. The chain uses TRBV7-3 and TRBJ1-5; tentative D call: TRBD1 (5 bases). The CDR3 has 18 residues. Between the trimmed V and J ends, which lost 2 bases and 5 bases, there was a span of 22 bases. Per the germline V gene, CDR1 is SGHTA and CDR2 is FQGTGA. The CDR3 loop is CASSLYIGWGRRDQPQHF. CDR3 bases: TGTGCCAGCAGCTTATATATCGGATGGGGCAGGAGAGATCAGCCCCAGCATTTT.

This clone was counted between two and nine times. The rearrangement uses TRBV4-1 and TRBJ1-2, with D perhaps matching TRBD1 (6 bases). V lost 4 bases, J lost 3 bases, and 9 bases lay in between. The CDR3 runs 13 residues. In germline, CDR1 is MGHRA, CDR2 YSYEKL. The CDR3 sequence is CASSPTGYYGYTF. For the CDR3, the DNA is TGCGCCAGCAGCCCGACAGGTTACTATGGCTACACCTTC.

The chain joins TRBV25-1 to TRBJ2-7, with 8 bases fitting TRBD1. The germline V gene has CDR1 MGHDK and CDR2 SYGVNS. The V gene end was trimmed by 1 base and the J gene end by 2 bases; junction bases not matched to a gene: 7. The CDR3 totals 16 residues. The CDR3 here is CASSESLGTGTYEQYF. CDR3 nucleotides: TGTGCCAGCAGTGAATCTCTCGGGACAGGAACCTACGAGCAGTACTTC.

The chain links TRBV10-3 to TRBJ2-7; 9 bases fit TRBD1. Germline CDR1 ENHRY, CDR2 SYGVKD. With V trimmed by 3 bases and J by 5 bases, 5 bases remained unmatched. The CDR3 runs to 14 residues. The DNA for the CDR3 is TGTGCCATCAGTGACTCGGACAGGGGCCACGAGCAGTACTTC. Protein sequence: CAISDSDRGHEQYF.

This chain uses TRBV2 with TRBJ2-5; TRBD2 agrees at 8 bases. This CDR3 contains 13 residues. The junction had 1 base not matched to a gene; V was cut back by 3 bases and J by 4 bases. Germline CDR1 reads SNHLY; CDR2 reads FYNNEI. In nucleotides, the CDR3 is TGTGCCAGCAGTGATGCGGGAGGAGAGACCCAGTACTTC. It encodes CASSDAGGETQYF.

The V call is TRBV5-4, the J call TRBJ2-5, with D perhaps TRBD1 (6 bases). The V end was cut by 0 bases, the J end by 5 bases, with 14 bases between. The CDR3 extends over 15 amino acids. From germline, CDR1 is SGHNT and CDR2 YYREEE (reference sequence). The CDR3 DNA follows: TGTGCCAGCAGCTTGGCTCCAGGGGCGGTGGAGACCCAGTACTTC. Protein sequence: CASSLAPGAVETQYF.